What follows are 6 T cell receptor beta chains derived from one specimen sequenced in a study of T cells in Graves' hyperthyroidism and ophthalmopathy. Regions amplified from RNA transcripts were the TCR beta CDR3 regions. First-round RT-PCR targeting the TCR CDR3 was performed with the HTBI primer set. TCRdb reprocessed the multiplex PCR reads via MiXCR and lists one record per CDR3 protein. The sample lists about 600,000 distinct CDR3 sequences; about a sixth were seen once. The specimen sequenced was blood. The receptors shown here come from a woman aged 40-49 years with Graves' ophthalmopathy.

This clonotype has a count of ten or more. The J gene is TRBJ1-4, the V gene TRBV2; no clear D gene. V shed 8 bases and J shed 10 bases, with 20 bases lying between them. Germline lookup yields CDR1 SNHLY and CDR2 FYNNEI. This CDR3 region has 14 residues. The CDR3 nucleotides are TGTGCCAGCCGTGGAAGGGTCCTTGAGGCAAAACTGTTTTTT. Its translation: CASRGRVLEAKLFF.

In its sample, this clonotype was seen many times. The CDR3 loop reads CSARLGDNEQFF. In DNA, the CDR3 is TGCAGTGCTAGACTGGGTGACAATGAGCAGTTCTTC. The chain has TRBV20-1 and TRBJ2-1; D remains unclear. The germline V gene has CDR1 DFQATT and CDR2 SNEGSKA (reference sequence). The CDR3 consists of 12 residues. V was clipped by 2 bases and J by 5 bases, with 7 bases between them.

This clonotype was detected ten times or more. This sequence joins TRBV27 and TRBJ2-7, with 7 bases identical to TRBD2. Germline CDR1 MNHEY, CDR2 SMNVEV (reference sequence). The CDR3 length is 15 residues. V lost 2 bases to trimming and J lost 2 bases; unmatched junction nucleotides: 6. The CDR3 coding sequence is TGTGCCAGCAGTTTAGCGGGACTAACAACCTACGAGCAGTACTTC. This codes for CASSLAGLTTYEQYF.

This clonotype has at least ten counts. The J gene is TRBJ2-7, the V gene TRBV2; weak D call: TRBD1 (6 bases). The V gene's germline CDR1 is SNHLY and CDR2 FYNNEI. The CDR3 contains 14 residues. Trimming removed 5 bases from V and 4 bases from J, with 15 bases in between. The DNA of the CDR3 is TGTGCCAGCAGTACTGGACAGTTAGTATACGAGCAGTACTTC. This encodes CASSTGQLVYEQYF.

CDR3 nucleotide sequence: TGTGCCAGCAGCCAAGGACAGGCCTATGGCTACACCTTC. Amino acid sequence: CASSQGQAYGYTF. This chain links TRBV3-1 with TRBJ1-2; possibly TRBD1 for D (6 bases). Looked up from germline, CDR1 is LGHDT and CDR2 is YNNKEL (reference sequence). The CDR3 sequence is 13 residues long. V shed 1 base and J shed 4 bases, with 7 bases lying between them.

This clonotype has a handful of counts. The chain combines TRBV5-1 with TRBJ2-2, with no clear D. V dropped 0 bases and J dropped 2 bases, with 8 bases sitting between them. CDR3 length: 15 residues. Germline V gives CDR1 SGHRS, CDR2 YFSETQ. The CDR3 DNA reads as TGCGCCAGCAGCTTGGAGCTTATTAACACCGGGGAGCTGTTTTTT. Translated: CASSLELINTGELFF.